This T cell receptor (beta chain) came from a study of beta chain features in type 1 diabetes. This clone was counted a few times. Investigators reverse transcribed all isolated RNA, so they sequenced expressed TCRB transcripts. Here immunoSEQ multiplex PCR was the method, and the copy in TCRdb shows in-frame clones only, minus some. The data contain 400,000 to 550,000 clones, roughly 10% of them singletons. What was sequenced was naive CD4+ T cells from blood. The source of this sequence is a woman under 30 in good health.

CDR3 residues: CASSSIAGDETQYF. Written as DNA, the CDR3 is TGTGCCAGCTCATCGATAGCGGGGGACGAGACCCAGTACTTC. The chain carries TRBV18 and TRBJ2-5; 9 positions match TRBD2. The CDR3 spans 14 residues. Germline-derived CDR1 and CDR2 are KGHSH and LQKENI. V was pared by 5 bases and J by 5 bases, with 6 bases of the junction left unmatched.